The 14 T cell receptor beta chains below all came from one sample that was sequenced in a study of T cell repertoires in cytomegalovirus infection. TCRdb called the reads again in MiXCR, with one record for every CDR3 protein. This table holds more than 150,000 distinct CDR3 sequences, approximately 17% found once. The sequencing input was CD8+ T cells from PBMCs. The receptor set was obtained from a human donor in good health (CMV status not recorded). Some clones in this sample may be carry-over from other donors' samples.

The chain joins TRBV6-2 or TRBV6-3 to TRBJ2-1, with 12 bases lining up with TRBD2. The CDR3 runs to 17 residues. After removal of 5 bases from V and 8 bases from J, the junction contained 13 bases not matched to a gene. CDR1 and CDR2 (germline): MNHEY, SVGEGT. The CDR3 nucleotides are TGTGCCAGCAGTCAGAACCCAAAGACTAGCGGGAGCTATGAGCAGTTCTTC. Encoded protein: CASSQNPKTSGSYEQFF.

This sequence joins TRBV7-2 and TRBJ2-7; the match to TRBD1 covers 7 bases. The germline gives CDR1 SGHTA, CDR2 FQGNSA. V shed 5 bases and J 0 bases; nucleotides not matched to a gene: 16. The CDR3 has 18 amino acids. Here the CDR3 reads CASSLKGAVDVGSYEQYF. CDR3 nucleotide sequence: TGTGCCAGCAGCCTAAAGGGGGCAGTTGATGTGGGCTCCTACGAGCAGTACTTC.

The chain employs TRBV11-2 and TRBJ2-5, with D possibly being TRBD1 or TRBD2 (5 bases each). The CDR3 is 14 residues long. In germline, CDR1 is SGHAT, CDR2 FQNNGV. V was trimmed by 5 bases and J by 5 bases, leaving 15 bases between them. The CDR3 spells CASSPGPWRETQYF. The CDR3 coding sequence is TGTGCCAGCAGCCCGGGGCCCTGGAGGGAGACCCAGTACTTC. Filled out from reference TRBV11-2 and TRBJ2-5, the complete variable domain reads EAGVAQSPRYKIIEKRQSVAFWCNPISGHATLYWYQQILGQGPKLLIQFQNNGVVDDSQLPKDRFSAERLKGVDSTLKIQPAKLEDSAVYLCASSPGPWRETQYFGPGTRLLVL.

This clonotype was counted a few times. The chain employs TRBV27 and TRBJ2-1, with 9 nucleotides matching TRBD1. The germline CDR1 and CDR2 sequences are MNHEY and SMNVEV (reference sequence). The CDR3 totals 14 residues. With V trimmed by 6 bases and J by 7 bases, 7 bases remained unmatched. Here the CDR3 reads CASRKGQGLNEQFF. The DNA of the CDR3 is TGTGCCAGCAGGAAGGGACAGGGACTTAATGAGCAGTTCTTC.

This clonotype appeared a few times. This sequence joins TRBV28 and TRBJ1-3; D might be TRBD1 (5 bases). The CDR3 sequence is 14 residues long. V was trimmed by 1 base and J by 4 bases, leaving 8 bases between them. Germline assignment: CDR1 MDHEN and CDR2 SYDVKM. For the CDR3, the DNA is TGTGCCAGCAGTTTATTTAGGGGAGGAAACACCATATATTTT. Protein sequence: CASSLFRGGNTIYF.

The chain is built from TRBV7-9 and TRBJ2-1; D possibly corresponds to TRBD1 (7 bases). This CDR3 has 12 amino acids. The V and J ends lost 4 bases and 8 bases respectively, with 9 bases between them. Germline V gene data show CDR1 as SEHNR and CDR2 as FQNEAQ (reference sequence). CDR3 sequence reads: CASSSRGDEQFF. The CDR3 coding sequence is TGTGCCAGCAGCTCCAGGGGGGATGAGCAGTTCTTC.

The chain carries TRBV6-2 or TRBV6-3 and TRBJ1-1; D is perhaps TRBD1 (6 bases). V was clipped by 0 bases and J by 6 bases, with 23 bases between them. The CDR3 totals 18 residues. In germline, CDR1 is MNHEY, CDR2 SVGEGT. In DNA form, the CDR3 reads TGTGCCAGCAGTTACTCCTCACAGGGTGAAATCTGGGACGCTGAAGCTTTCTTT. This sequence encodes CASSYSSQGEIWDAEAFF.

This clonotype was counted many times. The chain combines TRBV7-8 with TRBJ2-7, with 7 nucleotides matching TRBD2. Trimming took 5 bases from V and 0 from J; bases not matched to a gene: 4. The V gene's germline CDR1 is SGHVS and CDR2 FQNEAQ. This CDR3 is 14 amino acids long. Here the CDR3 DNA reads TGTGCCAGCAGCGTCTCTAGCGGCTCCTACGAGCAGTACTTC. Amino acid sequence: CASSVSSGSYEQYF.

This clonotype was counted a few times. The chain has TRBV7-6 and TRBJ2-7; TRBD1 is a possible D gene (7 bases). CDR1 is SGHVS, CDR2 FNYEAQ, per germline. V lost 3 bases, J lost 2 bases, and 23 bases lay in between. The CDR3 covers 18 residues. The CDR3 loop is CASSFRGESQGGPYEQYF. Here the CDR3 DNA reads TGTGCCAGCAGCTTCAGGGGCGAGTCGCAGGGGGGACCCTACGAGCAGTACTTC.

This clonotype was counted between two and nine times. The chain combines TRBV29-1 with TRBJ2-7; weak D call: TRBD2 (7 bases). Trimming cost V 6 bases and J 6 bases, with 18 bases left between them. In germline, CDR1 is SQVTM, CDR2 ANQGSEA. The CDR3 is 13 amino acids. CDR3 bases: TGCAGCGTGACCGGGGGGCATGGCGTCGAGCAGTACTTC. Protein: CSVTGGHGVEQYF.

The rearrangement joins TRBV7-9 to TRBJ1-2; 8 positions agree with TRBD1. Per germline, CDR1 SEHNR and CDR2 FQNEAQ (reference sequence). The CDR3 is 12 amino acids. Losses at the gene ends were 8 bases for V and 4 bases for J; bases not matched to a gene: 3. The CDR3 coding sequence is TGTGCCAGCCTGGGACAGGCCTATGGCTACACCTTC. It yields the protein CASLGQAYGYTF.

This clonotype was detected ten times or more. This rearrangement joins TRBV7-2 to TRBJ2-5; 7 bases are a match to TRBD2. Germline V lookup: CDR1 SGHTA, CDR2 FQGNSA. V was clipped by 1 base and J by 4 bases; unmatched bases: 6. The CDR3 is 15 residues long. CDR3 sequence (DNA): TGTGCCAGCAGCTTAGTTGGCGGGAGAGGAGAGACCCAGTACTTC. It codes for CASSLVGGRGETQYF.

The chain recombines TRBV28 with TRBJ2-3, with TRBD1 matching over 7 bases. V shed 2 bases and J 5 bases; nucleotides not matched to a gene: 4. The CDR3 length is 14 residues. From germline, CDR1 is MDHEN and CDR2 SYDVKM. Written as DNA, the CDR3 is TGTGCCAGCAGTTTAGTTCAGGGGGAAGATACGCAGTATTTT. Translation gives CASSLVQGEDTQYF.

This clonotype occurred a few times. CDR3 nucleotides: TGTGCCAGCAGTCCGACAGATGAGCAGTACTTC. Residues: CASSPTDEQYF. The chain couples TRBV6-1 to TRBJ2-7; TRBD1 might be the D (5 bases). Per germline, CDR1 MNHNS and CDR2 SASEGT. Between the trimmed V and J ends, which lost 5 bases and 7 bases, there was a span of 9 bases. This CDR3 has 11 amino acids.